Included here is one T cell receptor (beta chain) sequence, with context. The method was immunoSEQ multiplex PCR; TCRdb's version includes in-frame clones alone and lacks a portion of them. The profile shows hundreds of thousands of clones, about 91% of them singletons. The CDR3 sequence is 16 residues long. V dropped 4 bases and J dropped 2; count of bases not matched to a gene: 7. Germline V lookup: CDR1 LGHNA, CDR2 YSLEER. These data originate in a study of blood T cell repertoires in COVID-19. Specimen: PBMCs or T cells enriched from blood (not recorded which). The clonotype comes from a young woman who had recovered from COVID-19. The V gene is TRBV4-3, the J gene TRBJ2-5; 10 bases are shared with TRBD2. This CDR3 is CASSPGLAILQETQYF. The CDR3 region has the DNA TGCGCCAGCAGCCCGGGACTAGCGATCCTTCAAGAGACCCAGTACTTC.